The 11 T cell receptor beta chains below were found in one sample sequenced in a study of T cells after yellow fever vaccination. TCRdb recomputed calls from the 5' RACE reads with MiXCR, one row per CDR3 protein. The table includes a few hundred thousand distinct CDR3 sequences, around 10% detected once. Here the sequenced sample was PBMCs, taken on the day of the first yellow fever vaccination. These receptors were collected from a man between 18 and 35 years old who received the YFV17D yellow fever vaccine.

This clonotype was observed at least ten times. V is TRBV7-3 and J is TRBJ2-5; 7 bases are shared with TRBD1. V lost 4 bases and J lost 2; bases outside the gene matches: 1. CDR3 length: 13 amino acids. CDR1 is SGHTA, CDR2 FQGTGA, per germline. The CDR3: CASSSDRQETQYF. CDR3 nucleotide sequence: TGTGCCAGCAGCTCGGACAGGCAAGAGACCCAGTACTTC.

This clonotype was detected only a few times. The genes are TRBV7-2 and TRBJ2-1; either TRBD1 or TRBD2 may fit D (6 bases each). V lost 1 base to trimming and J lost 0 bases, with 10 bases between them. The CDR3 contains 16 residues. The germline V gene has CDR1 SGHTA and CDR2 FQGNSA. CDR3 in amino acids: CASSLEGGYSYNEQFF. The DNA of the CDR3 is TGTGCCAGCAGCTTAGAGGGGGGTTACTCCTACAATGAGCAGTTCTTC.

This sequence joins TRBV20-1 and TRBJ2-1; 8 bases are a match to TRBD1. The CDR3 loop spans 14 amino acids. The germline gives CDR1 DFQATT, CDR2 SNEGSKA (reference sequence). Trimming removed 5 bases from V and 3 bases from J; junction bases left unmatched: 6. DNA of the CDR3: TGCAGTGCTTCAGGACAGGGAAACTACAATGAGCAGTTCTTC. Translation gives CSASGQGNYNEQFF.

The sample holds many counts of this clonotype. The chain recombines TRBV25-1 with TRBJ2-6; D perhaps matches TRBD2 (6 bases). Trimming took 0 bases from V and 2 from J, leaving 8 bases between them. Per the germline V gene, CDR1 is MGHDK and CDR2 is SYGVNS. CDR3 length: 16 residues. The CDR3 here is CASSEYTGAGANVLTF. The CDR3 coding sequence is TGTGCCAGCAGTGAATATACGGGAGCTGGGGCCAACGTCCTGACTTTC.

J is TRBJ2-3 and V is TRBV5-6, with 7 bases fitting TRBD1. The CDR3 runs to 15 residues. The junction had 6 bases not matched to a gene; V was cut back by 2 bases and J by 3 bases. CDR1 SGHDT and CDR2 YYEEEE come from the germline V gene. The DNA of the CDR3 is TGTGCCAGCAGCTTTGACAGGGTCGGGACAGATACGCAGTATTTT. It codes for CASSFDRVGTDTQYF.

The rearrangement links TRBV12-5 to TRBJ2-1, with 8 positions matching TRBD1. The germline V gene encodes CDR1 LGHNT and CDR2 FRNRAP. The CDR3 length is 14 residues. Trimming cost V 4 bases and J 7 bases; bases outside gene matches: 6. Written as DNA, the CDR3 is TGTGCTAGTGGTTCAGGGACAGGTATAAATGAGCAGTTCTTC. This codes for CASGSGTGINEQFF.

The V and J genes are TRBV19 and TRBJ2-6, with D possibly being TRBD2 (5 bases). Per the germline V gene, CDR1 is LNHDA and CDR2 is SQIVND (reference sequence). Trimming removed 2 bases from V and 8 bases from J, with 7 bases in between. The CDR3 runs to 13 residues. The CDR3 DNA reads TGTGCCAGTAGTATACGGGGATCCAACGTCCTGACTTTC. Its protein product is CASSIRGSNVLTF.

V and J are TRBV20-1 and TRBJ2-3; D gene ambiguous. From germline, CDR1 is DFQATT and CDR2 SNEGSKA (reference sequence). CDR3 length: 13 amino acids. V lost 6 bases, J lost 0 bases, and 10 bases lay in between. The CDR3 nucleotides are TGCAGTGCCCCGGCTAGTAGCACAGATACGCAGTATTTT. Amino acids: CSAPASSTDTQYF.

DNA for the CDR3: TGTGCCACCCTCCCCATCTGGGGGCCTCAGCCCCAGCATTTT. Residues: CATLPIWGPQPQHF. V usage is TRBV6-1 and J usage is TRBJ1-5, with D possibly matching TRBD1 (6 bases). CDR3 size: 14 residues. Trimming stripped 10 bases from V and 6 bases from J, with 19 bases between. The V gene's germline CDR1 is MNHNS and CDR2 SASEGT.

This clonotype was detected a few times. J is TRBJ2-2 and V is TRBV4-3; 10 bases are shared with TRBD2. Germline V lookup: CDR1 LGHNA, CDR2 YSLEER. The CDR3 is 17 residues long. V lost 0 bases to trimming and J lost 3 bases; unmatched junction nucleotides: 4. The CDR3 reads CASSQDLAGGYTGELFF. The CDR3 nucleotides read TGCGCCAGCAGCCAAGATTTAGCGGGGGGCTACACCGGGGAGCTGTTTTTT.

This clonotype was seen more than once but under ten times. The CDR3 DNA follows: TGTGCCAGCGATTCGGGTGACTATGGCTACACCTTC. Residues: CASDSGDYGYTF. The chain couples TRBV6-2 or TRBV6-3 to TRBJ1-2; no definite D call. The V and J ends lost 8 bases and 3 bases respectively, with 10 bases between them. Germline V gene data show CDR1 as MNHEY and CDR2 as SVGEGT. The CDR3 is 12 residues long.